This T cell receptor beta chain was identified in a study of cytomegalovirus exposure and HLA in healthy donors. Findings of the study overall: TCR beta chains associated with HLA were, in a later analysis, more clonally expanded than equally common others. CMV serostatus was the sole immune exposure information available. A later analysis by the authors found several of the most significant clusters apparently linked to common viral pathogens.

The CDR3 loop spans 14 amino acids. Trimming removed 1 base at V and 9 bases at J, with 15 bases between. Germline loops: CDR1 SGHTA, CDR2 FQGNSA. Researchers ran the PCR with 60 Vbeta and 13 Jbeta primers. TCRdb's copy holds only in-frame clones and misses some; the assay was immunoSEQ multiplex PCR. Of 200,000 to 250,000 clones listed, 77% were seen once; the top ten hold 2.7%. Comment on this clone: The antigen is unknown.

The sequence derives from a woman aged 55-69 years in good health and CMV-seropositive. The genes are TRBV7-2 and TRBJ2-5; D might be TRBD2 (5 bases). The sequenced material came from PBMCs. The CDR3 reads CASSLGFKKAAQYF. In DNA, the CDR3 is TGTGCCAGCAGCTTAGGTTTCAAAAAAGCGGCCCAGTACTTC.